This T cell receptor beta chain was documented in a study of OX40 agonist ivuxolimab in advanced cancers. Turning to the study itself: Patients received the agonistic anti-OX40 (CD134) antibody ivuxolimab.

Measured with immunoSEQ multiplex PCR; TCRdb has only the in-frame clones, and not every one. This table holds about 61,000 clones, over 80% found once. Study-level findings and limits: In general, CD8+ T cells held more expanded clones than CD4+ did, on average. There was clonal expansion of CD4+ and CD8+ blood T cells by week 6 at 0.1 to 3.0 mg/kg.

Comments on this clone: Its target is not known.

The sequence was collected from an adult with an advanced solid tumor such as melanoma, head and neck, liver or kidney cancer. This material consisted of CD4+ or CD8+ T cells sorted from blood, taken in a trial of the OX40 agonist ivuxolimab.

The CDR3 DNA sequence: TGCGCCAGCAGCTTGGACGGGAACTCTGGAAACACCATATATTTT. Amino acid sequence: CASSLDGNSGNTIYF. The rearrangement links TRBV5-1 to TRBJ1-3; D is ambiguous. V was shortened by 0 bases and J by 0 bases, with 7 bases between the two germline ends. Germline lookup yields CDR1 SGHRS and CDR2 YFSETQ. CDR3 length equals 15 residues.